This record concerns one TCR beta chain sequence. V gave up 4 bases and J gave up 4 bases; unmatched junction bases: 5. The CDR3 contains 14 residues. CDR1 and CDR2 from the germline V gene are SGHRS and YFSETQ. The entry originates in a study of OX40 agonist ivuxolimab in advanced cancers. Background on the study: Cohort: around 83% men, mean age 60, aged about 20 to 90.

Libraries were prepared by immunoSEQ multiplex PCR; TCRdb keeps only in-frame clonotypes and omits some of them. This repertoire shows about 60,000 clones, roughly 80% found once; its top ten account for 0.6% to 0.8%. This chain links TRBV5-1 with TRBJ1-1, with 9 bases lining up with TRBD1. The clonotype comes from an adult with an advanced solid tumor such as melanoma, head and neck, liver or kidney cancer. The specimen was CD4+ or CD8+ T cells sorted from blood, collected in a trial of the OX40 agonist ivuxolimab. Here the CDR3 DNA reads TGCGCCAGCAGCACCGGACAGGGGAGCACTGAAGCTTTCTTT. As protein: CASSTGQGSTEAFF.